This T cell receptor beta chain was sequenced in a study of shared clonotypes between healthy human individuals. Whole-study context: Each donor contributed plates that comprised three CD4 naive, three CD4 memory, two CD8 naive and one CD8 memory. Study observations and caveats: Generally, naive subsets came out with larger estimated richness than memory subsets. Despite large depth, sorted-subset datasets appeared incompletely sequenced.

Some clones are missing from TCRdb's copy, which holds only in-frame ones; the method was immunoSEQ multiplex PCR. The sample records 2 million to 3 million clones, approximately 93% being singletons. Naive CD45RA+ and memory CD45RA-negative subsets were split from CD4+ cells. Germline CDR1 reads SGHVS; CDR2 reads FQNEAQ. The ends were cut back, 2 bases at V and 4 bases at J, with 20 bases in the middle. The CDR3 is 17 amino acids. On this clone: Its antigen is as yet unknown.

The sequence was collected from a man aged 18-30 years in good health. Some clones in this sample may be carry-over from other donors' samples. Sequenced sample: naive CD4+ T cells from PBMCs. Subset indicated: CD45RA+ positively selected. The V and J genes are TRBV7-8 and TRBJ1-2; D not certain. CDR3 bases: TGTGCCAGCAGCTTAAGTTGGTACGGGAGGCAGGCCTATGGCTACACCTTC. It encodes CASSLSWYGRQAYGYTF.